The present entry profiles one TCR beta chain with its context. Its antigen is undetermined. This sample was included in a study of beta chain features in type 1 diabetes. Every bit of the isolated RNA underwent reverse transcription, so sequencing read expressed TCRB transcripts. Measured with immunoSEQ multiplex PCR; TCRdb has only the in-frame clones, and not every one. The table has 400,000 or so clones, roughly 12% seen once; the top ten hold about 0.01%. Study findings and constraints: All four CD4+ subsets from Type 1 diabetes patients carried moderately but significantly shorter TCRB CDR3s.

The specimen sequenced was naive CD4+ T cells from blood. The receptor was isolated from a woman under 30 with type 1 diabetes.

The CDR3 DNA reads as TGTGCCAGCAGCATAGACCAGGGGGGCTACGAGCAGTACTTC. Its translation: CASSIDQGGYEQYF. This chain joins TRBV5-4 and TRBJ2-7; D may be TRBD1 (7 bases). The CDR3 totals 14 residues. Trimming shortened V by 4 bases and J by 3 bases, and 14 bases separated the two germline ends. The V gene's germline CDR1 is SGHNT and CDR2 YYREEE (reference sequence).